This T cell receptor beta chain emerged from a study of blood T cell repertoires in COVID-19. As for the study in general: PBMCs, B-cell-depleted T cells, or T cells were the source of the cDNA or gDNA that made up the material.

The length of the CDR3 is 15 residues. In germline, CDR1 is ENHRY, CDR2 SYGVKD. The junction had 8 bases not matched to a gene; V was cut back by 6 bases and J by 4 bases. The table came from immunoSEQ multiplex PCR; TCRdb's copy has only in-frame clones and leaves some out. The repertoire holds some 48,000 clones, with over 70% as singletons. The sample consisted of peripheral blood. The V gene is TRBV10-3, the J gene TRBJ2-2; 7 nucleotides agree with TRBD1. The origin of this receptor is a human donor in a cohort sampled during active COVID-19. CDR3 loop: CAISGTGAFTGELFF. The CDR3 DNA reads as TGTGCCATCAGCGGTACAGGGGCCTTCACCGGGGAGCTGTTTTTT.